This TCR beta chain was sequenced during a study of cytomegalovirus exposure and HLA in healthy donors. Overall study results and limits: As a later analysis revealed, most CMV-associated TCR beta chains appeared HLA-restricted. With later analysis, a missense DCLRE1C variant became linked to TCR beta V- and J-gene trimming.

Everyone who donated was a healthy bone marrow donor. Concerning this clone: The target antigen is unknown.

A multiplex PCR was run with 60 Vbeta primers and 13 Jbeta primers. Method: immunoSEQ multiplex PCR; TCRdb's copy keeps in-frame clones and lacks some. The sample holds over 90,000 clones, roughly four fifths seen once. The CDR3 is 13 residues long. Germline lookup yields CDR1 PRHDT and CDR2 FYEKMQ (reference sequence). Trimming removed 3 bases at V and 7 bases at J, with 10 bases between. Sequencing used PBMCs. This chain joins TRBV13 and TRBJ2-1; no firm D call. This TCR came from a woman in her sixties or seventies in good health and CMV-seropositive. CDR3 bases: TGTGCCAGCAGCTTTTTCATCCGGAATGAGCAGTTCTTC. Translating it yields CASSFFIRNEQFF.